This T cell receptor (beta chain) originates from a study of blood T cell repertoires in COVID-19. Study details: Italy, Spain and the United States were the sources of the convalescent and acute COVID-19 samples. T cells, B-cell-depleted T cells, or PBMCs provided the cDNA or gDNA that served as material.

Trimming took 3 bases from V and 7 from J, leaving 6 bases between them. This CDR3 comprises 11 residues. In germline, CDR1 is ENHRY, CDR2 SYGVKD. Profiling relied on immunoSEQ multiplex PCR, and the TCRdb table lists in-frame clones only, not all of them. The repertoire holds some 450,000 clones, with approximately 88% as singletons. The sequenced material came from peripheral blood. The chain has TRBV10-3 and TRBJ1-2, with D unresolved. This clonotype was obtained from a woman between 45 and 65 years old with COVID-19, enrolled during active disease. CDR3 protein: CAISDTGGYTF. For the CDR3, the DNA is TGTGCCATCAGTGATACTGGTGGCTACACCTTC.